This T cell receptor (beta chain) was documented in a study of blood T cell repertoires in COVID-19. Study information: In each case, the material was cDNA or gDNA derived from T cells, B-cell-depleted T cells, or PBMCs.

Per the germline V gene, CDR1 is SGDLS and CDR2 is YYNGEE. Trimming stripped 4 bases from V and 6 bases from J, with 13 bases between. CDR3 length equals 13 residues. As handled by the study authors: Quantification of nucleated cells was approximated via reference gene primer amplification. Sequenced by immunoSEQ multiplex PCR; TCRdb stores in-frame clones only, minus some. The DNA was the basis for D and trimming; V, J and clone size are from that table. The repertoire holds over 40,000 clones, about 90% seen once, with about 11% in the top ten. The sample consisted of peripheral blood. The gene calls are TRBV9 and TRBJ1-1; perhaps TRBD1 as D (5 bases). The receptor was isolated from a human donor in a cohort sampled during active COVID-19. CDR3 amino acids: CASSSNRGAEAFF. CDR3 nucleotide sequence: TGTGCCAGCAGCTCAAACCGGGGGGCTGAAGCTTTCTTT. Using reference TRBV9 and TRBJ1-1 for the parts outside the CDR3, the full variable domain is DSGVTQTPKHLITATGQRVTLRCSPRSGDLSVYWYQQSLDQGLQFLIQYYNGEERAKGNILERFSAQQFPDLHSELNLSSLELGDSALYFCASSSNRGAEAFFGQGTRLTVV.